These T cell receptor beta chains were read from a single sample in a study of cytomegalovirus exposure and HLA in healthy donors. Measured with immunoSEQ multiplex PCR; TCRdb has only the in-frame clones, and not every one. The sample contains 150,000 or so clones, around 83% of which appear only once. The sample comprised PBMCs. These receptors all stem from a male donor in good health and CMV-seropositive. Each CDR3 is given with its conserved first and last residue. D genes are given only for firm matches. The size field is filled for only some rows; it gives once, few, many or a size class.

cdr3_nt: TGTGCCAGCAGCTTGGGTTCGGGAGTGGCCTACGAGCAGTACTTC
cdr3_aa: CASSLGSGVAYEQYF
clone_size: -
j_call: TRBJ2-7
v_call: TRBV7-2
d_call: -
cdr3_length: 15

cdr3_nt: TGTGCCAGCAGCTCCTTATCTTTCGGGGGGCCTTACAATGAGCAGTTCTTC
cdr3_aa: CASSSLSFGGPYNEQFF
clone_size: -
j_call: TRBJ2-1
v_call: TRBV7-9
d_call: -
cdr3_length: 17

cdr3_nt: TGTGCCAGCAGCTTAGGCTTAGACTATGGCTACACCTTC
cdr3_aa: CASSLGLDYGYTF
clone_size: few
j_call: TRBJ1-2
v_call: TRBV7-8
d_call: -
cdr3_length: 13

cdr3_nt: TGTGCCACCCAGAGGCCGGCACCCACCGGGGAGCTGTTTTTT
cdr3_aa: CATQRPAPTGELFF
clone_size: once
j_call: TRBJ2-2
v_call: TRBV19
d_call: -
cdr3_length: 14

cdr3_nt: TGTGCCAGCAGCAAGAGGGGGACAGGGCTAGGGGAAAAACTGTTTTTT
cdr3_aa: CASSKRGTGLGEKLFF
clone_size: -
j_call: TRBJ1-4
v_call: TRBV9
d_call: TRBD1
cdr3_length: 16

cdr3_nt: TGTGCCAGCAGTTCGACAGTCCCAGCGCAGCCCCAGCATTTT
cdr3_aa: CASSSTVPAQPQHF
clone_size: -
j_call: TRBJ1-5
v_call: TRBV28
d_call: -
cdr3_length: 14

cdr3_nt: TGTGCCAGCAGCTTAGCGGCGGAACGCGTCAATCAGCCCCAGCATTTT
cdr3_aa: CASSLAAERVNQPQHF
clone_size: -
j_call: TRBJ1-5
v_call: TRBV7-2
d_call: -
cdr3_length: 16

cdr3_nt: TGTGCCAGCAGCGCCCGGGACTTGTCCTACAATGAGCAGTTCTTC
cdr3_aa: CASSARDLSYNEQFF
clone_size: -
j_call: TRBJ2-1
v_call: TRBV28
d_call: -
cdr3_length: 15

cdr3_nt: TGTGCCAGCAGCCTTACTAGCGGACGTTCCTACGAGCAGTACTTC
cdr3_aa: CASSLTSGRSYEQYF
clone_size: -
j_call: TRBJ2-7
v_call: TRBV28
d_call: TRBD2
cdr3_length: 15

cdr3_nt: TGTGCCAGCAGTGAGATGGGGGGGGGAACAGATACGCAGTATTTT
cdr3_aa: CASSEMGGGTDTQYF
clone_size: -
j_call: TRBJ2-3
v_call: TRBV6-4
d_call: TRBD2
cdr3_length: 15

cdr3_nt: TGTGCCAGCTCACCTCTCGGGGGGGGAGGGCCCTCTGACGAGCAGTACTTC
cdr3_aa: CASSPLGGGGPSDEQYF
clone_size: -
j_call: TRBJ2-7
v_call: TRBV18
d_call: TRBD2
cdr3_length: 17

cdr3_nt: TGTGCCAGTAGTATATCTAAAGAGACCCAGTACTTC
cdr3_aa: CASSISKETQYF
clone_size: -
j_call: TRBJ2-5
v_call: TRBV19
d_call: -
cdr3_length: 12

cdr3_nt: TGTGCCAGCAGCTCCGGACAGGGACGAGAGACCCAGTACTTC
cdr3_aa: CASSSGQGRETQYF
clone_size: -
j_call: TRBJ2-5
v_call: TRBV7-8
d_call: TRBD1
cdr3_length: 14

cdr3_nt: TGTGCCAGCAGCACTAACCTACGGTCGCGCGGGGAGCAGTTCTTC
cdr3_aa: CASSTNLRSRGEQFF
clone_size: -
j_call: TRBJ2-1
v_call: TRBV7-9
d_call: -
cdr3_length: 15

cdr3_nt: TGCGCCAGCAGCTTTTTGGGACTACCGAAACCCGGGGACACCGGGGAGCTGTTTTTT
cdr3_aa: CASSFLGLPKPGDTGELFF
clone_size: -
j_call: TRBJ2-2
v_call: TRBV4-1
d_call: TRBD2
cdr3_length: 19

cdr3_nt: TGCGCCAGCAGTGCTGCCCCGGACAGGTGGAAAGAGCAGTACTTC
cdr3_aa: CASSAAPDRWKEQYF
clone_size: -
j_call: TRBJ2-5
v_call: TRBV10-2
d_call: TRBD1
cdr3_length: 15

cdr3_nt: TGCGCCAGCAGCCAGGAATCCGTCGGAGGCCCTAGCACAGATACGCAGTATTTT
cdr3_aa: CASSQESVGGPSTDTQYF
clone_size: -
j_call: TRBJ2-3
v_call: TRBV4-3
d_call: -
cdr3_length: 18

cdr3_nt: TGTGCCAGCAGTGGTCTCTACAATGAGCAGTTCTTC
cdr3_aa: CASSGLYNEQFF
clone_size: few
j_call: TRBJ2-1
v_call: TRBV25-1
d_call: -
cdr3_length: 12

cdr3_nt: TGTGCCACCAGCGAACAGGGGGCGGGGGGGACCCAGTACTTC
cdr3_aa: CATSEQGAGGTQYF
clone_size: -
j_call: TRBJ2-5
v_call: TRBV15
d_call: -
cdr3_length: 14

cdr3_nt: TGTGCCAGCAGTCATCAAGCGGGAGGGTTAGGGGAGCTGTTTTTT
cdr3_aa: CASSHQAGGLGELFF
clone_size: -
j_call: TRBJ2-2
v_call: TRBV9
d_call: TRBD2
cdr3_length: 15

cdr3_nt: TGTGCCAGCAGTTTAGCCCGGACTAGCGGCTACGAGCAGTACTTC
cdr3_aa: CASSLARTSGYEQYF
clone_size: -
j_call: TRBJ2-7
v_call: TRBV28
d_call: TRBD2
cdr3_length: 15

cdr3_nt: TGTGCCAGCAGACAGGGGGGGAAAGAGACCCAGTACTTC
cdr3_aa: CASRQGGKETQYF
clone_size: few
j_call: TRBJ2-5
v_call: TRBV5-5
d_call: -
cdr3_length: 13

cdr3_nt: TGTGCCAGCAGTTCCATAGACAGCAACTATGGCTACACCTTC
cdr3_aa: CASSSIDSNYGYTF
clone_size: -
j_call: TRBJ1-2
v_call: TRBV27
d_call: -
cdr3_length: 14

cdr3_nt: TGTGCCAGCAGTACCCGACAGGGAGGGAACACTGAAGCTTTCTTT
cdr3_aa: CASSTRQGGNTEAFF
clone_size: -
j_call: TRBJ1-1
v_call: TRBV6-5
d_call: TRBD1
cdr3_length: 15

cdr3_nt: TGTGCCAGCAGCCTGGGTTGGGCAGGGGAAGAGACCCAGTACTTC
cdr3_aa: CASSLGWAGEETQYF
clone_size: few
j_call: TRBJ2-5
v_call: TRBV11-3
d_call: -
cdr3_length: 15

cdr3_nt: TGTGCCAGCAGCTTGGTAGGGGCGCTCGATGGCTACACCTTC
cdr3_aa: CASSLVGALDGYTF
clone_size: -
j_call: TRBJ1-2
v_call: TRBV5-1
d_call: -
cdr3_length: 14

cdr3_nt: TGTGCCAGCAGTGCACAGAATAATTCACCCCTCCACTTT
cdr3_aa: CASSAQNNSPLHF
clone_size: -
j_call: TRBJ1-6
v_call: TRBV25-1
d_call: -
cdr3_length: 13

cdr3_nt: TGTGCCAGCAGTTACCGGGAGGCAGGGGTCGGGTCCTATAATTCACCCCTCCACTTT
cdr3_aa: CASSYREAGVGSYNSPLHF
clone_size: -
j_call: TRBJ1-6
v_call: TRBV6-8
d_call: -
cdr3_length: 19

cdr3_nt: TGTGCCAGCAGCTTTCAGGTAAACACTGAAGCTTTCTTT
cdr3_aa: CASSFQVNTEAFF
clone_size: -
j_call: TRBJ1-1
v_call: TRBV7-2
d_call: -
cdr3_length: 13

cdr3_nt: TGTGCCAGTAGTATCAGGGGGCTTGGGGGTACGCAGTATTTT
cdr3_aa: CASSIRGLGGTQYF
clone_size: -
j_call: TRBJ2-3
v_call: TRBV19
d_call: TRBD1
cdr3_length: 14

cdr3_nt: TGTGCCAGCAGTTTGGGGGGTTCCTACGAGCAGTACTTC
cdr3_aa: CASSLGGSYEQYF
clone_size: -
j_call: TRBJ2-7
v_call: TRBV28
d_call: -
cdr3_length: 13

cdr3_nt: TGTGCCAGCAGCGTAGACCTCCACAGGCCGGACACCGGGGAGCTGTTTTTT
cdr3_aa: CASSVDLHRPDTGELFF
clone_size: -
j_call: TRBJ2-2
v_call: TRBV9
d_call: -
cdr3_length: 17

cdr3_nt: TGTGCCAGCTGGGTGGGGCATCAGCCCCAGCATTTT
cdr3_aa: CASWVGHQPQHF
clone_size: -
j_call: TRBJ1-5
v_call: TRBV27
d_call: -
cdr3_length: 12

cdr3_nt: TGCGCCAGCAGTGAGGGCGGGGGGGGACGTCAGTACTTC
cdr3_aa: CASSEGGGGRQYF
clone_size: -
j_call: TRBJ2-4
v_call: TRBV10-1
d_call: TRBD2
cdr3_length: 13

cdr3_nt: TGTGCCAGTAGTGTGACAGGGTTGAATTCACCCCTCCACTTT
cdr3_aa: CASSVTGLNSPLHF
clone_size: -
j_call: TRBJ1-6
v_call: TRBV19
d_call: TRBD1
cdr3_length: 14

cdr3_nt: TGTGCCAGCAGTCGAGGACAGGGGAGGATGAACACTGAAGCTTTCTTT
cdr3_aa: CASSRGQGRMNTEAFF
clone_size: -
j_call: TRBJ1-1
v_call: TRBV6-6
d_call: TRBD1
cdr3_length: 16

cdr3_nt: TGTGCCACCAAAGCGCGGGGGGGGAGCTCCTACAATGAGCAGTTCTTC
cdr3_aa: CATKARGGSSYNEQFF
clone_size: once
j_call: TRBJ2-1
v_call: TRBV15
d_call: TRBD2
cdr3_length: 16

cdr3_nt: TGCGCCAGCAGCTTGGTGGGGGGGGGCACTGAAGCTTTCTTT
cdr3_aa: CASSLVGGGTEAFF
clone_size: -
j_call: TRBJ1-1
v_call: TRBV5-1
d_call: -
cdr3_length: 14

cdr3_nt: TGTGCCATCAGTGCCGGGACTAGCGGGTACGAGCAGTACTTC
cdr3_aa: CAISAGTSGYEQYF
clone_size: -
j_call: TRBJ2-7
v_call: TRBV10-3
d_call: TRBD2
cdr3_length: 14

cdr3_nt: TGTGCCAGCAGTTCAGGGGGCTATAATTCACCCCTCCACTTT
cdr3_aa: CASSSGGYNSPLHF
clone_size: once
j_call: TRBJ1-6
v_call: TRBV2
d_call: TRBD1
cdr3_length: 14

cdr3_nt: TGTGCCAGCAGCCGGACCTCCGGGACAGGGGGCAATGAGCAGTTCTTC
cdr3_aa: CASSRTSGTGGNEQFF
clone_size: -
j_call: TRBJ2-1
v_call: TRBV7-2
d_call: TRBD1
cdr3_length: 16

cdr3_nt: TGTGCCAGCAGCCAAGATCTCGGGAACTCTGGGGCCAACGTCCTGACTTTC
cdr3_aa: CASSQDLGNSGANVLTF
clone_size: -
j_call: TRBJ2-6
v_call: TRBV4-2
d_call: -
cdr3_length: 17

cdr3_nt: TGTGCCAGCTCACCGGGGACAGGAGTAAATCAAGCTTTCTTT
cdr3_aa: CASSPGTGVNQAFF
clone_size: -
j_call: TRBJ1-1
v_call: TRBV18
d_call: TRBD1
cdr3_length: 14

cdr3_nt: TGTGCCAGCAGCTCCCAGGACAGGGGGGATCAGCCCCAGCATTTT
cdr3_aa: CASSSQDRGDQPQHF
clone_size: -
j_call: TRBJ1-5
v_call: TRBV5-5
d_call: TRBD1
cdr3_length: 15

cdr3_nt: TGTGCCTGCGCGTCGGGACTAGCGGGAGGAAGCATGAACAATGAGCAGTTCTTC
cdr3_aa: CACASGLAGGSMNNEQFF
clone_size: -
j_call: TRBJ2-1
v_call: TRBV30
d_call: TRBD2
cdr3_length: 18

cdr3_nt: -
cdr3_aa: CAIRQGSVRRDYGYTF
clone_size: -
j_call: TRBJ1-2
v_call: TRBV10-3
d_call: -
cdr3_length: 16

cdr3_nt: TGTGCCAGCCGGAGGACAGGGGCGGATGGCTACACCTTC
cdr3_aa: CASRRTGADGYTF
clone_size: -
j_call: TRBJ1-2
v_call: TRBV27
d_call: TRBD1
cdr3_length: 13

cdr3_nt: TGTGCCAGCTCCGAGGGGACAGGGCCCTACGAGCAGTACTTC
cdr3_aa: CASSEGTGPYEQYF
clone_size: -
j_call: TRBJ2-7
v_call: TRBV18
d_call: TRBD1
cdr3_length: 14

cdr3_nt: TGTGCCAGCAGTTTATTAGAAAACACTGAAGCTTTCTTT
cdr3_aa: CASSLLENTEAFF
clone_size: -
j_call: TRBJ1-1
v_call: TRBV27
d_call: -
cdr3_length: 13

cdr3_nt: TGTGCCAGCAGTCTACCCACTCTTAGCGGAAAAGAGACCCAGTACTTC
cdr3_aa: CASSLPTLSGKETQYF
clone_size: -
j_call: TRBJ2-5
v_call: TRBV27
d_call: -
cdr3_length: 16

cdr3_nt: TGTGCCAGCAATCTTGGAGGGTACTATGGCTACACCTTC
cdr3_aa: CASNLGGYYGYTF
clone_size: -
j_call: TRBJ1-2
v_call: TRBV5-6
d_call: -
cdr3_length: 13

cdr3_nt: TGTGCCACCAGCGCCGCGGGGATCGAGGGCTACACCTTC
cdr3_aa: CATSAAGIEGYTF
clone_size: -
j_call: TRBJ1-2
v_call: TRBV15
d_call: -
cdr3_length: 13

cdr3_nt: TGCGCCAGCAGCTTGGGGGGGACAGGGGACGGCCATGGCTACACCTTC
cdr3_aa: CASSLGGTGDGHGYTF
clone_size: -
j_call: TRBJ1-2
v_call: TRBV5-1
d_call: TRBD1
cdr3_length: 16

cdr3_nt: TGCGCCGGCAGACCAGCCGGGACAGGGCGGGCCGAGCAGTACTTC
cdr3_aa: CAGRPAGTGRAEQYF
clone_size: -
j_call: TRBJ2-7
v_call: TRBV5-1
d_call: TRBD1
cdr3_length: 15

cdr3_nt: TGTGCCAGCAGCTTAGGGACAGGGGAGTTGGCCCAGCATTTT
cdr3_aa: CASSLGTGELAQHF
clone_size: -
j_call: TRBJ1-5
v_call: TRBV7-2
d_call: TRBD1
cdr3_length: 14

cdr3_nt: TGCGCCAGCAGCCAAGGTAGTTTTGGCTACACCTTC
cdr3_aa: CASSQGSFGYTF
clone_size: once
j_call: TRBJ1-2
v_call: TRBV4-3
d_call: -
cdr3_length: 12

cdr3_nt: TGTGCCACCAGCAGAGTCGGGGGGGCCAAAAACAGTCAGTACTTC
cdr3_aa: CATSRVGGAKNSQYF
clone_size: -
j_call: TRBJ2-4
v_call: TRBV15
d_call: TRBD2
cdr3_length: 15

cdr3_nt: TGTGCCAGCAGCTTAGAGGGCGGGAGAGCTGAAGCTTTCTTT
cdr3_aa: CASSLEGGRAEAFF
clone_size: -
j_call: TRBJ1-1
v_call: TRBV7-2
d_call: -
cdr3_length: 14

cdr3_nt: TGTGCCAGCAGCTTAGACAATAAATGGGAGACCCAGTACTTC
cdr3_aa: CASSLDNKWETQYF
clone_size: -
j_call: TRBJ2-5
v_call: TRBV7-9
d_call: -
cdr3_length: 14

cdr3_nt: TGTGCCTGGAGTGTACGGGAAAACAGAGGCAATCAGCCCCAGCATTTT
cdr3_aa: CAWSVRENRGNQPQHF
clone_size: -
j_call: TRBJ1-5
v_call: TRBV30
d_call: -
cdr3_length: 16